This T cell receptor (beta chain) was sequenced for a study of metastatic and nonmetastatic thyroid tumors. Study summary: Across blood and tumor or nodule tissue, repertoires from malignant and benign thyroid patients were compared with one another. General study findings and limits: Malignant thyroid tumors reportedly had TCR beta diversity that was significantly higher than in benign nodules, in blood and tumor.

None of the patients had undergone any treatment ahead of thyroid surgery. As concerns this clone: Its specificity is unknown.

Original methodology: What underpinned the distant-metastasis classifier for papillary thyroid cancer was the set of CDR3 differences across clinicopathological groups. From the PCR reads, TCRdb re-called clones with MiXCR. These V and J calls originate from TCRdb's pipeline instead of the authors' own analysis. The sample has 20,000 to 25,000 clones; approximately 24% are singletons. The germline CDR1 and CDR2 sequences are MNHNS and SASEGT. This CDR3 comprises 13 residues. Trimming left V 7 bases short and J 2 bases short, with 12 bases between. Sequenced sample: tumor tissue. The TCR comes from a female donor with papillary thyroid cancer or a benign thyroid nodule (not recorded which). Some clones in this sample may be carry-over from other donors' samples. The rearrangement links TRBV6-1 to TRBJ2-7, with unresolved D. CDR3 residues: CASIQRTPYEQYF. For the CDR3, the DNA is TGTGCCAGCATCCAAAGGACCCCCTACGAGCAGTACTTC.